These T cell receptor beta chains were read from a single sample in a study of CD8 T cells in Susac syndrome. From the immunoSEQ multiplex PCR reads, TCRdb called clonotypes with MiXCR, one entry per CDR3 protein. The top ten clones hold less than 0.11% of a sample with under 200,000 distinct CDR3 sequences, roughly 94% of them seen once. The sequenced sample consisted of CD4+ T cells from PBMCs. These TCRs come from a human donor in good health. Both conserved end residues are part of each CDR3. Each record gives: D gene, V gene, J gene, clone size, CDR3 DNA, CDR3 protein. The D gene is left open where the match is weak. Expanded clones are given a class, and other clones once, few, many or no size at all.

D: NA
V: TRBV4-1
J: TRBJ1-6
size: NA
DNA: TGCGCCAGCAGCCAAGGGGGTACAGGGAGCATTAATTCACCCCTCCACTTT
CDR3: CASSQGGTGSINSPLHF

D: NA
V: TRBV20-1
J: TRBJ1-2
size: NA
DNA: TGCAGTGCTAGAGATCGTCGGCAGGGAGAGGGCTACACCTTC
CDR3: CSARDRRQGEGYTF

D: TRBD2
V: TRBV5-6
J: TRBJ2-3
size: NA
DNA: TGTGCCAGCAGCTTGGGGCTAGCGGGACCCACAGATACGCAGTATTTT
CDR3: CASSLGLAGPTDTQYF

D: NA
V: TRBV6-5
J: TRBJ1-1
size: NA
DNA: TGCGCCAGCGGGTATCGGTTGGGAGCTTTCTTT
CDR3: CASGYRLGAFF

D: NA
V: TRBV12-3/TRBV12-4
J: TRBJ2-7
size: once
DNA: TGTGCCAGCAGTTTAGAAAGTCGGGGTAAGCAGTACTTC
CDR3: CASSLESRGKQYF

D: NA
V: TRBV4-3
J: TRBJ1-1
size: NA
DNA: TGCGCCAGCAGCCAAGATCAAGGTTACACTGAAGCTTTCTTT
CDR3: CASSQDQGYTEAFF

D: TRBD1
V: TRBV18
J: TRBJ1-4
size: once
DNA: TGTGCCAGCTCAGGCCGGGACAGCGATAATGAAAAACTGTTTTTT
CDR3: CASSGRDSDNEKLFF

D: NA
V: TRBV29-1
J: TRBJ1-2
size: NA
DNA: TGCAGCGTCATTAGGGGGGACTATGGCTACACCTTC
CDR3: CSVIRGDYGYTF

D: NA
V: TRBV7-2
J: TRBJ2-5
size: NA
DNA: TGTGCCAGCAGCCGAACAGGGATTCCCCAAGAGACCCAGTACTTC
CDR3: CASSRTGIPQETQYF

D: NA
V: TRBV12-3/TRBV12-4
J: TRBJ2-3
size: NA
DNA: TGTGCCAGCACCTGGTCTAGCGCAGATACGCAGTATTTT
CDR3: CASTWSSADTQYF

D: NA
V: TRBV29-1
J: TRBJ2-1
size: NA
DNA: TGCAGCGTTGATGTAGGACTCCGGCAGTTCTTC
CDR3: CSVDVGLRQFF

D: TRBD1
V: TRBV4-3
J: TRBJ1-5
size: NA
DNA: TGCGCCAGCAGCCAAGATGGGACAGGGGGCAATCAGCCCCAGCATTTT
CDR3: CASSQDGTGGNQPQHF

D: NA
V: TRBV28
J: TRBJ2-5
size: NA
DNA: TGTGCCAGCAGTCTTGCCGGGACTCCCTTGAAGACCCAGTACTTC
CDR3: CASSLAGTPLKTQYF

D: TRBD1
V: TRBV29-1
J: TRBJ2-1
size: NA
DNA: TGCAGCGTTCGACAGGGGAATGTCAATGAGCAGTTCTTC
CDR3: CSVRQGNVNEQFF

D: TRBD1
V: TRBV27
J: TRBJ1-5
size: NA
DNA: TGTGCCAGCAGTTTATTCGACAGGGGGCAGCCCCAGCATTTT
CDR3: CASSLFDRGQPQHF

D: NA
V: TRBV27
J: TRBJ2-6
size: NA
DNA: TGTGCCAGCAGCAGACGGAGCTCTGGGGCCAACGTCCTGACTTTC
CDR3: CASSRRSSGANVLTF

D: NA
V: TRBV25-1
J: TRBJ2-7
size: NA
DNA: TGTGCCAGCAGTGAATCCATGGGACGTCTATACGAGCAGTACTTC
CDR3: CASSESMGRLYEQYF

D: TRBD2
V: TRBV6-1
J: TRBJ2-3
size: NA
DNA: TGTGCCAGCAGCCGCGGACTAGCGGGGGGCACAGATACGCAGTATTTT
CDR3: CASSRGLAGGTDTQYF

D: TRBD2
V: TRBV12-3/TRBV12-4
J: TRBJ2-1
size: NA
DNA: TGTGCCAGCAGTTCCCGAACCCCTTTTCTAGCGGGAGGGTGGAATGAGCAGTTCTTC
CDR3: CASSSRTPFLAGGWNEQFF

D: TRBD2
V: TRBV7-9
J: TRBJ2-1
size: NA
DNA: TGTTCCAGCAGCTTCTCGCGGGAGGAGCAGTTCTTC
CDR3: CSSSFSREEQFF

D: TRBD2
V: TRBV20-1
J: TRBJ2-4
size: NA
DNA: TGCAGTGCTAATGGGGGGAGGGCGGCCAAAAACATTCAGTACTTC
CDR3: CSANGGRAAKNIQYF

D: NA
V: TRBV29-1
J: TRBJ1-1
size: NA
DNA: TGCAGCTTGTCCCCCATGAACACTGAAGCTTTCTTT
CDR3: CSLSPMNTEAFF